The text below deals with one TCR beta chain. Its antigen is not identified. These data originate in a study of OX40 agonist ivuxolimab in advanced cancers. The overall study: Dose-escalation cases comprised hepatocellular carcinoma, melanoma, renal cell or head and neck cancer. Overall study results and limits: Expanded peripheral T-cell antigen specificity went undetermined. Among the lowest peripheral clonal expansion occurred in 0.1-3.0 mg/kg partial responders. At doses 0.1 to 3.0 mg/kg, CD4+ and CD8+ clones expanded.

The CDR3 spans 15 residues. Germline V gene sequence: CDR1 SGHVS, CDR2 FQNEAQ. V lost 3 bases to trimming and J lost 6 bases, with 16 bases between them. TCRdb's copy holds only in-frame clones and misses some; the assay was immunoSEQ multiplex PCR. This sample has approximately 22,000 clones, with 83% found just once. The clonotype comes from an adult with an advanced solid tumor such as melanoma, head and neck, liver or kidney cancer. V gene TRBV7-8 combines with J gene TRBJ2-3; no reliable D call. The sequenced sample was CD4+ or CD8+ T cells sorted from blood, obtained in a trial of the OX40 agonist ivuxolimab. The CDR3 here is CASSFSGDFRDTQYF. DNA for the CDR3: TGTGCCAGCAGCTTTTCAGGAGATTTTCGGGATACGCAGTATTTT.